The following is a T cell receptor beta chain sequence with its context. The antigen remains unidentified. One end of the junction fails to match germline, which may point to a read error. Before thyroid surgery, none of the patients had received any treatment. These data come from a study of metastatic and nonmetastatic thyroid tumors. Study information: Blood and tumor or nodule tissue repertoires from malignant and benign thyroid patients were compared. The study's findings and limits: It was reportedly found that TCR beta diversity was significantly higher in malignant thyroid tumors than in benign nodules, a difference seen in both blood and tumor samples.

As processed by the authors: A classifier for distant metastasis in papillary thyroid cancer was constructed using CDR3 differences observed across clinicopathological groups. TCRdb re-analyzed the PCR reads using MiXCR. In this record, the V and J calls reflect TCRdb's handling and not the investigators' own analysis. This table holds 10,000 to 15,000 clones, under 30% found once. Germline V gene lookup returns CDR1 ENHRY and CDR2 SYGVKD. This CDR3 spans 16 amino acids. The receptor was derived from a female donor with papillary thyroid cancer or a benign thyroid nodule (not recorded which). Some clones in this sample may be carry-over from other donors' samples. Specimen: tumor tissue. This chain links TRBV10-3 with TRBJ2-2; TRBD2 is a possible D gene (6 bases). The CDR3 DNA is TGTGCCATCATCCCCGATAGCGGTAGGAACACCGTGGAGCTGTTTTTT. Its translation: CAIIPDSGRNTVELFF.